The T cell receptor beta chain described here comes from a study of T cells in pancreatic ductal adenocarcinoma (dated by TCRdb to 2015 to 2018). As for the study more broadly: Surgically resected pancreatic ductal adenocarcinoma specimens were analyzed for the quantity, spatial distribution, and characteristics of both suppressive cells and tumor-infiltrating CD8+ T cells, an effort aimed at clarifying the adaptive T-cell response occurring naturally.

Counted from cysteine to phenylalanine, this CDR3 has 15 amino acids. CDR3 DNA is the only sequence kept; it has 45 bases, read in frame from the first base. The germline V gene supplies CDR1 SGHRS and CDR2 YFSETQ. V and J lose 0 bases and 0 bases, and a span of 8 bases separates them. Paper-wide results and their limitations: Tumor versus blood clonality comparisons may be biased because tumors are enriched in CD45RO+ effector rather than naive T cells, biasing toward lower diversity. Because inoperable disease is present at presentation in most pancreatic cancer patients, the resected cohort was biased toward the minority with early-stage disease. No significant difference in T-cell clonality was found between tumor and blood, with mean clonality of roughly 0.12 in tumors and around 0.071 in blood. Compared with tumor samples, blood samples had more total productive templates and approximately 8.2-fold more unique clonotypes.

Pancreatic ductal adenocarcinoma patients who had undergone surgery without neoadjuvant therapy were selected. After peripheral blood was drawn into heparin tubes, PBMCs were separated on a histopaque density gradient and then cryopreserved in around 10% DMSO. Genomic DNA was extracted from roughly seven PBMC and under 10 flash-frozen tumor specimens using the DNeasy Blood and Tissue Kit with Proteinase K and RNase treatment. The immunoSEQ hsTCRB kit was used to amplify TCR beta CDR3 regions from genomic DNA. An Illumina HiSeq system was used to carry out high-throughput TRB CDR3 sequencing. In the original analysis: The immunoSEQ software was used to analyze sequencing reads, and nonproductive sequences containing premature stops or frame-shifts were excluded. To calculate repertoire clonality, Shannon entropy was normalized by log2 of the number of unique productive sequences, and that value was subtracted from one. Here the immuneACCESS table is served through TCRdb, limited to in-frame sequences with V and J called. Missing clones are a known gap in these copies; in checked studies unresolved V genes cover under half, and the rest lacks a known reason. That table gives V, J and clone size, and the DNA gave D and trimming. The sample profile shows roughly 100,000 clones; roughly 96% of them were found once. Together, the top ten hold roughly 3.1% of the sample.

Note on this clone: This receptor's antigen is unknown. Base qualities are not at hand, and no much larger clone is one base apart. This same CDR3 is encoded by further DNA sequences in the sample.

This clonotype was obtained from a human donor with pancreatic ductal adenocarcinoma. Rearrangement joined TRBV5-1 to TRBJ2-3, with the D gene call left open. Sequencing was done on a sample of PBMCs. The CDR3 amino acid sequence is: CASSLVPGSTDTQYF. The nucleotide sequence is given as TGCGCCAGCAGCTTGGTGCCAGGTAGCACAGATACGCAGTATTTT.